This T cell receptor (beta chain) derives from a study of HIV-infected children after antiretroviral therapy interruption. At the level of the study: Most children had recorded EBV and CMV exposure. Continuous-treatment samples came from weeks 0, 48 and 150. Weeks 0, 12, interruption end (24 or 48), and about 3 years post-study gave interruption-arm samples.

This clonotype was seen at least ten times. V was trimmed by 2 bases and J by 1 base, leaving 12 bases between them. The V gene's germline CDR1 is LNHDA and CDR2 SQIVND (reference sequence). The CDR3 length is 15 residues. The TCR library was built from RNA with a 3' RACE protocol and unique molecular identifiers. TCRdb processed the 3' RACE reads anew with MiXCR; each CDR3 protein has one entry. Counted here are more than 40,000 distinct CDR3 sequences, around 4.1% occurring once; the ten biggest clones make up 0.7%. Specified treatment: PENTA 11 planned treatment interruption arm or continuous ART arm.

The source was CD45RA+ CD4+ T cells from PBMCs, pooled from several time points, collected from a donor given antiretroviral therapy, either interrupted or continuous. Noted subset: naive CD4+ CD45RA+ CD45RO- T cells. The chain has TRBV19 and TRBJ2-7, with D unclear. The origin of this receptor is a pool of human donors with HIV. The chain's CDR3 is CASSIRETSSYEQYF. CDR3 in DNA: TGTGCCAGTAGTATAAGGGAAACCTCTTCCTACGAGCAGTACTTC.